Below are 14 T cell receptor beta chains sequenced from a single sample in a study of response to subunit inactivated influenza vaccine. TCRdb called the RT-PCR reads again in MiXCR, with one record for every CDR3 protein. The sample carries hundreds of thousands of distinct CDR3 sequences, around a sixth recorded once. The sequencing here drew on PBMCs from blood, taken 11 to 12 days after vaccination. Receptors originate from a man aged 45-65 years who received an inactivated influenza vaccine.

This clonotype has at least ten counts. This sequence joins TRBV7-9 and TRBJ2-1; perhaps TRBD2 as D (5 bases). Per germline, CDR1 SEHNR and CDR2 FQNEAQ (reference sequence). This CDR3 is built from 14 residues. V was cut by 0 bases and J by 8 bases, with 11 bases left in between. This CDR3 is CASSLAGVGDEQFF. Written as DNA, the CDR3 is TGTGCCAGCAGCTTAGCGGGAGTGGGCGATGAGCAGTTCTTC.

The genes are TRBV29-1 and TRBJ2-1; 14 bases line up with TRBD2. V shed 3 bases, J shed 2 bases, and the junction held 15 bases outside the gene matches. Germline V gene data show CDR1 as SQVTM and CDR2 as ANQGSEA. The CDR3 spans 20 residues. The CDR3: CSVEVLETSGRVSPYNEQFF. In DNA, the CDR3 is TGCAGCGTTGAGGTCTTGGAGACTAGCGGGAGGGTCTCTCCCTACAATGAGCAGTTCTTC.

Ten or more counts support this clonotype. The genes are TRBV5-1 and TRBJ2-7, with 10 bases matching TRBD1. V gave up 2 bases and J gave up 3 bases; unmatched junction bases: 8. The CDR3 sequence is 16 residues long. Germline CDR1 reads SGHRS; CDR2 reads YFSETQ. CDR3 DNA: TGCGCCAGCAGCTTCCTCGACAGGGGGCAGCTCTACGAGCAGTACTTC. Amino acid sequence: CASSFLDRGQLYEQYF. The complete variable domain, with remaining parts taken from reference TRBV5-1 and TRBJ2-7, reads KAGVTQTPRYLIKTRGQQVTLSCSPISGHRSVSWYQQTPGQGLQFLFEYFSETQRNKGNFPGRFSGRQFSNSRSEMNVSTLELGDSALYLCASSFLDRGQLYEQYFGPGTRLTVT.

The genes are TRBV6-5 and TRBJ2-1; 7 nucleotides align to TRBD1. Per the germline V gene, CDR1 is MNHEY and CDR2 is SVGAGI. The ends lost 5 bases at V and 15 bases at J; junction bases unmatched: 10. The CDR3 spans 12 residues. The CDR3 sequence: CASSPRGGQTFF. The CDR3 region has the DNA TGTGCCAGCAGTCCACGTGGGGGACAGACGTTCTTC.

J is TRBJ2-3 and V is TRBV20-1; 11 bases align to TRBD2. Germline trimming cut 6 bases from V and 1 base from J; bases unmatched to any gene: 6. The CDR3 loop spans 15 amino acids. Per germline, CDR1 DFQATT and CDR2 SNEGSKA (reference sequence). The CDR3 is CSAPRTSGRTDTQYF. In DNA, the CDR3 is TGCAGTGCCCCCCGGACTAGCGGGCGCACAGATACGCAGTATTTT.

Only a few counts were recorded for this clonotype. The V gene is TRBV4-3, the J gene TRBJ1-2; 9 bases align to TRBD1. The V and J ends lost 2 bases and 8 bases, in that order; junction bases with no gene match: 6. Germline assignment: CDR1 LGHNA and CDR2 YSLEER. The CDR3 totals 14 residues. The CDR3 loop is CASSQLQGARGYTF. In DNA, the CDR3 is TGCGCCAGCAGCCAACTACAGGGGGCAAGGGGCTACACCTTC.

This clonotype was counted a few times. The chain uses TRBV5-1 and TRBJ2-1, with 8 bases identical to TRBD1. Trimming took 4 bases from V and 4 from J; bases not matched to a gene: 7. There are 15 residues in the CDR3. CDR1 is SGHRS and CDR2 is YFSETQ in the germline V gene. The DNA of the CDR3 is TGCGCCAGCAGCCCCGGGGACAGGATATACAATGAGCAGTTCTTC. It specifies CASSPGDRIYNEQFF.

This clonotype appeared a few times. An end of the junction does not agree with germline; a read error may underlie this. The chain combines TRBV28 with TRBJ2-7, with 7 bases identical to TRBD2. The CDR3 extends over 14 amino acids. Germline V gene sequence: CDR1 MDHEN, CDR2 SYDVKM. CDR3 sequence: CAGSLVAGDFEQYF. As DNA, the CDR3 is TGTGCCGGCAGTTTAGTTGCGGGAGACTTCGAGCAGTACTTC.

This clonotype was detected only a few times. The CDR3 sequence is CASRETGYTDTQYF. CDR3 bases: TGCGCCAGCAGGGAGACAGGTTACACAGATACGCAGTATTTT. V gene TRBV5-1 combines with J gene TRBJ2-3; TRBD1 might be the D (6 bases). The CDR3 length is 14 residues. V was pared by 5 bases and J by 2 bases, with 12 bases between. Germline loops: CDR1 SGHRS, CDR2 YFSETQ.

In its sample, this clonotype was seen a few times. CDR3 residues: CASSLVPTQMRDEQYF. For the CDR3, the DNA is TGTGCCAGCAGCTTAGTACCGACCCAGATGCGGGACGAGCAGTACTTC. The chain couples TRBV11-1 to TRBJ2-7, with D maybe TRBD2 (5 bases). This CDR3 has 16 amino acids. Trimming removed 1 base at V and 5 bases at J, with 18 bases between. Germline CDR1 is SGHAT and CDR2 is FQDESV (reference sequence).

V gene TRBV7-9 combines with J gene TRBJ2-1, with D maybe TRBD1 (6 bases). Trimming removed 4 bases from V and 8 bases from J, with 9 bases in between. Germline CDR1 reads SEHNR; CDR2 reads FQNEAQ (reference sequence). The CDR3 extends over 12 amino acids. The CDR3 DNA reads TGTGCCAGCAGCTACAGGGTCCATGAGCAGTTCTTC. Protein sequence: CASSYRVHEQFF.

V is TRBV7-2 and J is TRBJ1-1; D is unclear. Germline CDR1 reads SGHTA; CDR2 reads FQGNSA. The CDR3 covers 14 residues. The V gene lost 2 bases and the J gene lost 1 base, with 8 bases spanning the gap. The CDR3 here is CASSLRVGNTEAFF. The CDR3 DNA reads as TGTGCCAGCAGCTTACGGGTAGGGAACACTGAAGCTTTCTTT. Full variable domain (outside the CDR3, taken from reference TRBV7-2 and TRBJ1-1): GAGVSQSPSNKVTEKGKDVELRCDPISGHTALYWYRQSLGQGLEFLIYFQGNSAPDKSGLPSDRFSAERTGGSVSTLTIQRTQQEDSAVYLCASSLRVGNTEAFFGQGTRLTVV.

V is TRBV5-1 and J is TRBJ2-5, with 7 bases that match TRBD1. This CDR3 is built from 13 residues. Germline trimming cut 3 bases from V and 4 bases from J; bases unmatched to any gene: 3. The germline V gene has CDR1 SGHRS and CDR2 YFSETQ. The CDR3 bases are TGCGCCAGCAGCTCCGAGGGGGCAGAGACCCAGTACTTC. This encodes CASSSEGAETQYF.

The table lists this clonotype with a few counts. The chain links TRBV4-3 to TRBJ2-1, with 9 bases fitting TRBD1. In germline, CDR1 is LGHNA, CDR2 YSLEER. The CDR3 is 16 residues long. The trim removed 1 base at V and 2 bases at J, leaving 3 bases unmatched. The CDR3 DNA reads TGCGCCAGCAGCCAAGCGGGGACAGGGCCCTACAATGAGCAGTTCTTC. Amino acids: CASSQAGTGPYNEQFF.